These 2 T cell receptor beta chains were all obtained from the same sample, sequenced in a study of CD8 T cells in Susac syndrome. The RNA, roughly 0.45 to 1 ug, was put through reverse transcription using random hexamers. MiXCR, run by TCRdb on the immunoSEQ multiplex PCR reads, gives a single entry per CDR3 protein. This table holds some 96,000 distinct CDR3 sequences, about 95% found once. Sequencing was done on a sample of CD4+ T cells from PBMCs. The receptors shown here come from a human donor with Susac syndrome.

This sequence joins TRBV5-1 and TRBJ2-5; weak D call: TRBD2 (6 bases). Germline V gene data show CDR1 as SGHRS and CDR2 as YFSETQ. With 3 bases removed from V and 1 base from J, the gap between germline ends came to 13 bases. The CDR3 spans 15 residues. The CDR3 nucleotides read TGCGCCAGCAGCTGGGATCTAGCGCCCCAAGAGACCCAGTACTTC. Amino acid sequence: CASSWDLAPQETQYF.

V is TRBV12-3 or TRBV12-4 and J is TRBJ2-3; 9 bases are a match to TRBD1. CDR3 length: 16 amino acids. V lost 5 bases, J lost 2 bases, and 8 bases stayed unmatched. The CDR3 loop reads CASSPRDRVYTDTQYF. The CDR3 bases are TGTGCCAGCAGTCCGCGGGACAGGGTTTACACAGATACGCAGTATTTT.